This TCR beta chain came from a study of spatial heterogeneity in lung cancer. Study-level information: The donor group consisted of around 66 patients who had untreated, early-stage non-small cell lung cancer. Where they were available, follow-up PBMC samples were sequenced, at a median of about 22 months after resection.

Time point noted: blood at routine non-recurrence follow-up after resection. Sequencing covered unsorted whole RNA taken from tumor, nontumor lung or frozen PBMC. The study tagged each TCR cDNA molecule with a unique molecular identifier. TCRdb analysed the 5' RACE reads with MiXCR anew, one entry per CDR3 protein. This sample yields 45,000 to 55,000 distinct CDR3 sequences, of which 10% to 15% are seen a single time; 30% to 40% belongs to the top ten. This clonotype appeared a few times. The origin of this receptor is a male donor with early-stage non-small cell lung cancer. This material consisted of PBMCs, taken at follow-up.

In DNA, the CDR3 is TGTGCCAGCAGCCTCTCGGGCCCAGATACGCAGTATTTT. This sequence encodes CASSLSGPDTQYF. The chain combines TRBV5-6 with TRBJ2-3; D ambiguous. CDR1 is SGHDT and CDR2 is YYEEEE in the germline V gene. V lost 4 bases to trimming and J lost 4 bases, with 10 bases between them. This CDR3 comprises 13 residues.